Below are 5 T cell receptor beta chains sequenced from a single sample in a study of CD8 T cells in ankylosing spondylitis. The antigens for these receptors are not known. Study-wide points: Within ankylosing spondylitis blood, a TCR beta motif made up of fewer than ten highly homologous variants appeared to be characteristic.

TCRdb ran MiXCR on the 5' RACE reads and lists one entry per CDR3 protein. This table has under 150,000 distinct CDR3 sequences, roughly 18% appearing once. The sequencing sample was made of blood, either unsorted or a sorted T cell fraction (not recorded which). The receptor set was obtained from a male donor with ankylosing spondylitis.

The chain is built from TRBV20-1 and TRBJ2-1; TRBD2 is a possible D gene (6 bases). The CDR3 extends over 16 amino acids. The V gene lost 0 bases and the J gene lost 2 bases, with 14 bases spanning the gap. Germline V gives CDR1 DFQATT, CDR2 SNEGSKA (reference sequence). CDR3 in DNA: TGCAGTGCTAGAGATCGGGCGGGACTGACCTACAATGAGCAGTTCTTC. It specifies CSARDRAGLTYNEQFF.

This clonotype has ten or more counts. The chain couples TRBV29-1 to TRBJ2-1, with 15 bases fitting TRBD2. The CDR3 extends over 18 amino acids. The J segment lost 0 bases and the V segment lost 3 bases, leaving 6 bases of the junction unmatched. CDR1 is SQVTM and CDR2 is ANQGSEA in the germline V gene. CDR3 nucleotides: TGCAGCGTTGATGGGACTAGCGGGAGGAAATCCTCCTACAATGAGCAGTTCTTC. Its translation is CSVDGTSGRKSSYNEQFF.

The rearrangement joins TRBV4-1 to TRBJ2-2; 7 nucleotides match TRBD1. V shed 1 base, J shed 2 bases, and the junction held 4 bases outside the gene matches. Germline CDR1 MGHRA, CDR2 YSYEKL. The CDR3 spans 16 residues. For the CDR3, the DNA is TGCGCCAGCAGCCAAGTGCGACAGGGAAACACCGGGGAGCTGTTTTTT. Translating gives CASSQVRQGNTGELFF.

This clonotype was counted a few times. V and J are TRBV5-1 and TRBJ2-1, with D tentatively TRBD2 (5 bases). V was clipped by 4 bases and J by 9 bases, with 20 bases between them. The CDR3 extends over 15 amino acids. Germline V CDR1 and CDR2: SGHRS, YFSETQ. The CDR3 DNA follows: TGCGCCAGCAGCCCCCAGTGGGAGCAAAAAGGTGAGCAGTTCTTC. Translating it yields CASSPQWEQKGEQFF.

The chain links TRBV27 to TRBJ2-3; D is possibly TRBD1 (6 bases). Germline loops: CDR1 MNHEY, CDR2 SMNVEV (reference sequence). The V gene lost 3 bases and the J gene lost 5 bases, with 9 bases spanning the gap. The CDR3 totals 13 residues. Here the CDR3 reads CASSLPTGDTQYF. Here the CDR3 DNA reads TGTGCCAGCAGTTTGCCGACAGGAGATACGCAGTATTTT.